This entry lists 12 T cell receptor beta chains sequenced from one sample in a study of shared clonotypes between healthy human individuals. Produced via immunoSEQ multiplex PCR; TCRdb's table is partial and in-frame only. The table includes roughly 2.2 million clones, around 90% detected once. What was sequenced was naive CD4+ T cells from PBMCs. Subset specified: CD45RA+ positively selected. These receptor sequences come from a man younger than 35 in good health. Some clones in this sample may be carry-over from other donors' samples.

This clone appeared once. The rearrangement links TRBV11-2 to TRBJ2-1, with 9 bases lining up with TRBD1. Per germline, CDR1 SGHAT and CDR2 FQNNGV. The trim removed 1 base at V and 6 bases at J, leaving 10 bases unmatched. This CDR3 region has 17 residues. CDR3 nucleotide sequence: TGTGCCAGCAGCTTAGCCCTTAGAGGGACAGGGTCCAATGAGCAGTTCTTC. This sequence encodes CASSLALRGTGSNEQFF.

With respect to this clone: The same CDR3 also results from other DNA sequences found in this sample. The chain links TRBV28 to TRBJ1-2; TRBD1 matches at 7 bases. The J segment lost 5 bases and the V segment lost 3 bases, leaving 3 bases of the junction unmatched. The CDR3 is 13 residues long. CDR1 MDHEN and CDR2 SYDVKM come from the germline V gene. The CDR3 sequence is CASSLGQTYGYTF. CDR3 in DNA: TGTGCCAGCAGTTTGGGACAGACGTATGGCTACACCTTC.

The chain links TRBV28 to TRBJ2-1, with D uncertain. Germline CDR1 reads MDHEN; CDR2 reads SYDVKM. The CDR3 runs to 13 residues. Deletions cut 2 bases from V and 7 bases from J, with 9 bases between. The CDR3 spells CASSLLDPNEQFF. Written as DNA, the CDR3 is TGTGCCAGCAGTTTACTAGACCCGAATGAGCAGTTCTTC.

The V and J genes are TRBV11-2 and TRBJ1-1; D is unclear. The germline V gene encodes CDR1 SGHAT and CDR2 FQNNGV. Trimming cost V 2 bases and J 0 bases, with 10 bases left between them. The CDR3 is 15 amino acids. CDR3 sequence (DNA): TGTGCCAGCAGCTTAATATCGTACATGAACACTGAAGCTTTCTTT. Translated, it gives CASSLISYMNTEAFF.

This chain links TRBV6-6 with TRBJ2-1; no clear D gene. Germline values: CDR1 MNHNY, CDR2 SVGAGI (reference sequence). V was shortened by 10 bases and J by 5 bases, with 15 bases between the two germline ends. This CDR3 spans 13 amino acids. CDR3 nucleotide sequence: TGTGCCACGTTGCCACGGCCCAACAATGAGCAGTTCTTC. Amino acid sequence: CATLPRPNNEQFF.

This clone was found a few times. The rearrangement links TRBV28 to TRBJ1-2; D might be TRBD1 (6 bases). The germline V and J ends were trimmed by 1 base and 4 bases, with 10 bases remaining between them. Germline CDR1 reads MDHEN; CDR2 reads SYDVKM. The CDR3 has 14 residues. The chain's CDR3 is CASSLSPGVYGYTF. CDR3 in DNA: TGTGCCAGCAGTTTATCCCCAGGGGTCTATGGCTACACCTTC.

J is TRBJ2-5 and V is TRBV11-2; maybe TRBD2 (5 bases). The CDR3 is 15 amino acids. Between the trimmed V and J ends, which lost 5 bases and 5 bases, there was a span of 18 bases. Germline V gene lookup returns CDR1 SGHAT and CDR2 FQNNGV. In nucleotides, the CDR3 is TGTGCCAGCAGCACCCGGCAGGTCGGCGGGGAGACCCAGTACTTC. The encoded protein is CASSTRQVGGETQYF.

This chain links TRBV25-1 with TRBJ2-7, with a possible D match to TRBD2 (5 bases). The CDR3 spans 15 residues. Deletions cut 3 bases from V and 0 bases from J, with 12 bases between. Germline V gene lookup returns CDR1 MGHDK and CDR2 SYGVNS. The CDR3 nucleotides read TGTGCCAGCAGTGACCCCCAGAGGGCCTCCTACGAGCAGTACTTC. Protein: CASSDPQRASYEQYF.

The chain has TRBV6-5 and TRBJ1-1; D perhaps matches TRBD1 (6 bases). Germline V CDR1 and CDR2: MNHEY, SVGAGI. The CDR3 runs to 15 residues. The ends were cut back, 6 bases at V and 1 base at J, with 15 bases in the middle. Here the CDR3 DNA reads TGTGCCAGCAGCCAAACCACAGGGCGGAACACTGAAGCTTTCTTT. Its protein is CASSQTTGRNTEAFF.

This chain links TRBV5-1 with TRBJ1-1; D not certain. The germline gives CDR1 SGHRS, CDR2 YFSETQ. V lost 0 bases and J lost 1, with 10 bases in between. This CDR3 region has 15 residues. The CDR3: CASSLGIGSNTEAFF. The CDR3 DNA sequence: TGCGCCAGCAGCTTGGGTATCGGATCGAACACTGAAGCTTTCTTT.

The chain links TRBV27 to TRBJ2-7, with a possible D match to TRBD1 (5 bases). CDR1 is MNHEY, CDR2 SMNVEV, per germline (reference sequence). Trimming pared 5 bases from V and 0 bases from J, leaving 17 bases between. This CDR3 has 16 residues. The CDR3 reads CASSPPRAGYSYEQYF. DNA of the CDR3: TGTGCCAGCAGTCCCCCCCGGGCAGGGTACTCCTACGAGCAGTACTTC.

The V and J genes are TRBV5-4 and TRBJ2-1, with 10 nucleotides matching TRBD1. The CDR3 runs to 15 residues. V was clipped by 0 bases and J by 7 bases; unmatched bases: 4. Germline CDR1 reads SGHNT; CDR2 reads YYREEE (reference sequence). The CDR3 here is CASSLGRQGANEQFF. CDR3 coding DNA: TGTGCCAGCAGCTTGGGGCGACAGGGGGCGAATGAGCAGTTCTTC.